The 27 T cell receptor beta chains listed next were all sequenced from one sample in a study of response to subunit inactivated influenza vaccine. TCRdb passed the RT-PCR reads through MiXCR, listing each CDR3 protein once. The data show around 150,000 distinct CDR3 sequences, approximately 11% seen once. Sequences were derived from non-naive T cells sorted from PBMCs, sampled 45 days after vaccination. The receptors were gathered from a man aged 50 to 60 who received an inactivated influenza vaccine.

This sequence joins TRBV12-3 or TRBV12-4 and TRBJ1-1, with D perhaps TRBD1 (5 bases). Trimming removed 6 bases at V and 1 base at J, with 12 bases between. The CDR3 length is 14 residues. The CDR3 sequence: CASSSWGSNTEAFF. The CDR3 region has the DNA TGTGCCAGCAGCAGTTGGGGGTCGAACACTGAAGCTTTCTTT.

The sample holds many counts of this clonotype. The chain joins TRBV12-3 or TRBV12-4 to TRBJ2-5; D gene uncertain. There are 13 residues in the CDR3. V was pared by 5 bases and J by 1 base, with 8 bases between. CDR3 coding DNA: TGTGCCAGCAGTCCATTAATCCAAGAGACCCAGTACTTC. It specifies CASSPLIQETQYF.

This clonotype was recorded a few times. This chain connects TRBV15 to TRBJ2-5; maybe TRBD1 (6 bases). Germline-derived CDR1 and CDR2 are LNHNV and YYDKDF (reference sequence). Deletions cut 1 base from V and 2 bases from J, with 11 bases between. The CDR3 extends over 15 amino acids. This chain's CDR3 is CATSRAGGSQETQYF. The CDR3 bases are TGTGCCACCAGCAGAGCTGGGGGCTCTCAAGAGACCCAGTACTTC.

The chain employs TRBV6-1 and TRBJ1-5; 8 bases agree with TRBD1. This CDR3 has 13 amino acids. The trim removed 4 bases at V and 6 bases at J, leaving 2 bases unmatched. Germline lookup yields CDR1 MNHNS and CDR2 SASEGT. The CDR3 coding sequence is TGTGCCAGCAGTGCCGGGACAGGTCAGCCCCAGCATTTT. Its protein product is CASSAGTGQPQHF.

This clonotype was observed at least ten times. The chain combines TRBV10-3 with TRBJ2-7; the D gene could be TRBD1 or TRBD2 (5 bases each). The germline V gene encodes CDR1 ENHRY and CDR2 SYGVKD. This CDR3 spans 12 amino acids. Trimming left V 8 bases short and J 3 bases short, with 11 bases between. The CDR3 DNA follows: TGTGCCATCGGGGACGATTACTACGAGCAGTACTTC. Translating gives CAIGDDYYEQYF.

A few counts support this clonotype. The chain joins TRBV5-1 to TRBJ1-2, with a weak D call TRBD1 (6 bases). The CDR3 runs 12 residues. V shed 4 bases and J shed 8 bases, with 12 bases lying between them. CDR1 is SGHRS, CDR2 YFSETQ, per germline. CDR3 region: CASSGQGTGYTF. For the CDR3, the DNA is TGCGCCAGCAGCGGGCAGGGGACCGGCTACACCTTC.

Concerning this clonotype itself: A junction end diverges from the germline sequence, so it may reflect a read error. The CDR3 sequence is CAISDRDRGRGDTKYF. CDR3 nucleotide sequence: TGTGCCATCAGTGACCGGGACAGGGGCAGGGGAGATACGAAGTATTTT. The genes are TRBV10-3 and TRBJ2-3; TRBD1 matches 10 bases. Germline values: CDR1 ENHRY, CDR2 SYGVKD. CDR3 size: 16 residues.

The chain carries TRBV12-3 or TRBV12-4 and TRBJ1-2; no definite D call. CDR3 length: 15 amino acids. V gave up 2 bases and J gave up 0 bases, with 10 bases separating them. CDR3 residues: CASSLFGPTNYGYTF. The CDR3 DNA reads TGTGCCAGCAGTTTATTTGGGCCTACTAACTATGGCTACACCTTC.

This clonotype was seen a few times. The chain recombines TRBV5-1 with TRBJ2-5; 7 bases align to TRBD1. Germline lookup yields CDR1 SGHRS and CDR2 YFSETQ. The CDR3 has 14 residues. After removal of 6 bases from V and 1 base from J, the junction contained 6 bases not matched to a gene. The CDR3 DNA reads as TGCGCCAGCACCCTGGGACAGCCCCAAGAGACCCAGTACTTC. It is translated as CASTLGQPQETQYF.

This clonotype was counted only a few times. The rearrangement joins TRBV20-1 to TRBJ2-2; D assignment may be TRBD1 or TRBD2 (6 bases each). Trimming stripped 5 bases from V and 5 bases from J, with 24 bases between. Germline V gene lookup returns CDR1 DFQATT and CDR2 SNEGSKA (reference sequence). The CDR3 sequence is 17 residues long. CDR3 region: CSAWRGHWASGTGELFF. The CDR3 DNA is TGCAGTGCTTGGCGGGGACATTGGGCTTCGGGGACCGGGGAGCTGTTTTTT.

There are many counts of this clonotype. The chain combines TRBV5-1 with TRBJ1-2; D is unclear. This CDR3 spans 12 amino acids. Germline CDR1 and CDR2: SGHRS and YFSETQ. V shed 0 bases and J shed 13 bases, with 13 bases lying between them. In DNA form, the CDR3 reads TGCGCCAGCAGCTTGGCCGTGGGCGACTGCACCTTC. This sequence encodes CASSLAVGDCTF.

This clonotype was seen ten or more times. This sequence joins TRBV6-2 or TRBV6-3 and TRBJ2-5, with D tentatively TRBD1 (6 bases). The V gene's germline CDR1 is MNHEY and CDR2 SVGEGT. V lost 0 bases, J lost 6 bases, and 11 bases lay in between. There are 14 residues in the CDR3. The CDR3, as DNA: TGTGCCAGCAGTTACTCAGGGGGAGTTCAGACCCAGTACTTC. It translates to CASSYSGGVQTQYF.

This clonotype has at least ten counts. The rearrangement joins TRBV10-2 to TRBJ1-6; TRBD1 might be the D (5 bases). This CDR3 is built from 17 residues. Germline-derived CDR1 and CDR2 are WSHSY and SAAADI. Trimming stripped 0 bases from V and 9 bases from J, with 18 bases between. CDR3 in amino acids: CASSESPRGRGSSPLHF. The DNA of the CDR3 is TGCGCCAGCAGTGAGTCGCCCCGGGGCCGCGGAAGTTCACCCCTCCACTTT.

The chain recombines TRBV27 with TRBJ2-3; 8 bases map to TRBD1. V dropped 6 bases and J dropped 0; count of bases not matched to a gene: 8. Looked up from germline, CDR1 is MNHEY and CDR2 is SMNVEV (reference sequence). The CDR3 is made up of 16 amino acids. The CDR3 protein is CASRNSGQVSTDTQYF. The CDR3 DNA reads TGTGCCAGCAGGAACTCGGGACAGGTCAGCACAGATACGCAGTATTTT.

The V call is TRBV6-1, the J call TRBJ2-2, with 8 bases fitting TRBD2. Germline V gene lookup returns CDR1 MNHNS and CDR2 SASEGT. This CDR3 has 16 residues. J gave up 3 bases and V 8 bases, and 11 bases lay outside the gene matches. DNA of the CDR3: TGTGCCAGCGGATCATTTAGCGGGGTTTACACCGGGGAGCTGTTTTTT. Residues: CASGSFSGVYTGELFF.

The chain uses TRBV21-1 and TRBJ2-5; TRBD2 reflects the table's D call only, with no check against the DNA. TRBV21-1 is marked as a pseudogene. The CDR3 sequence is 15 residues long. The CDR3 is CASSKDRGGEETQYF. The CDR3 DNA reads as TGTGCCAGCAGCAAAGATAGAGGAGGGGAGGAGACCCAGTACTTC.

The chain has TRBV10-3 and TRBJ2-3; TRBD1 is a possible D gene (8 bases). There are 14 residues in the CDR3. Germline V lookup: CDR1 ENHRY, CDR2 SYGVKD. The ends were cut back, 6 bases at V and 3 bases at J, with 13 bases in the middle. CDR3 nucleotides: TGTGCCATCAGCCAACAGGGGGGGACAGATACGCAGTATTTT. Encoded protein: CAISQQGGTDTQYF.

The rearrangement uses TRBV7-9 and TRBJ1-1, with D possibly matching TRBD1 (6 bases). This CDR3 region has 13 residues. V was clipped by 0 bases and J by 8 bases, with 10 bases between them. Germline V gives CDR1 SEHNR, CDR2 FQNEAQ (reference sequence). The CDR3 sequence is CASSLARGQEAFF. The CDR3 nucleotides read TGTGCCAGCAGCTTAGCACGGGGACAAGAAGCTTTCTTT.

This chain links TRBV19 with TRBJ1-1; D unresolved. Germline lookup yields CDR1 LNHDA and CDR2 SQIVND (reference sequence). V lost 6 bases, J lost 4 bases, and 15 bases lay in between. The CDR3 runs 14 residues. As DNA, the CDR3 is TGTGCCAGTAGCATCAGCCGGGTATTCACTGAAGCTTTCTTT. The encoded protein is CASSISRVFTEAFF.

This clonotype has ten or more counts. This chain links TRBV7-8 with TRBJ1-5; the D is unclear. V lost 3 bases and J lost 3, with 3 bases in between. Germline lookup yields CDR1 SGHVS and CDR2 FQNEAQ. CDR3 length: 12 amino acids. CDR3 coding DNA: TGTGCCAGCAGCTTTTTCAATCAGCCCCAGCATTTT. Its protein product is CASSFFNQPQHF.

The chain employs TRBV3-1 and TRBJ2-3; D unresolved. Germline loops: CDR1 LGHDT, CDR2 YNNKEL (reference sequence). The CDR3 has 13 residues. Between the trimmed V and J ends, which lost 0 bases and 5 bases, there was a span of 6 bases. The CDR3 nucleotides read TGTGCCAGCAGCCAAGAATGGAGAGATACGCAGTATTTT. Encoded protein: CASSQEWRDTQYF.

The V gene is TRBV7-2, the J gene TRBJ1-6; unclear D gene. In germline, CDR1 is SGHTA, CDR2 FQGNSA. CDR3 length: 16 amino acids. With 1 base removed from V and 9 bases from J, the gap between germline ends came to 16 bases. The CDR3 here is CASSLVAPGKGSPLHF. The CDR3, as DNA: TGTGCCAGCAGCTTAGTGGCCCCGGGAAAGGGTTCACCCCTCCACTTT.

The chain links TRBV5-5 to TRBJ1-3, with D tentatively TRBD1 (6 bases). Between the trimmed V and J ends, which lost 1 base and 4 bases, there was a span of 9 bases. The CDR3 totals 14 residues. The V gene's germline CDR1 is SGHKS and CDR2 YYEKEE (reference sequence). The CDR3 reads CASSLSGAGNTIYF. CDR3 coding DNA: TGTGCCAGCAGCTTGTCGGGGGCAGGAAACACCATATATTTT. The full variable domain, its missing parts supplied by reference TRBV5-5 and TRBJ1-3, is DAGVTQSPTHLIKTRGQQVTLRCSPISGHKSVSWYQQVLGQGPQFIFQYYEKEERGRGNFPDRFSARQFPNYSSELNVNALLLGDSALYLCASSLSGAGNTIYFGEGSWLTVV.

The CDR3 spells CASSPNYSNQPQYF. CDR3 nucleotide sequence: TGTGCCAGCAGTCCAAATTATAGCAATCAGCCCCAGTATTTT. The chain is built from TRBV12-3 or TRBV12-4 and TRBJ1-5, with D unclear. The DNA end favors TRBJ2-3, so the J call may be wrong. This CDR3 spans 14 amino acids.

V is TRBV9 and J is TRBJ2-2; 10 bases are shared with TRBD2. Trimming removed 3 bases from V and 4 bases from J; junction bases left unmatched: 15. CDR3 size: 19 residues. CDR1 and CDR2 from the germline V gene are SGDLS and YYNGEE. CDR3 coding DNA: TGTGCCAGCAGCGCCCAGGCTAGCGGGAGAGTGGTCGGCACCGGGGAGCTGTTTTTT. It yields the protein CASSAQASGRVVGTGELFF.

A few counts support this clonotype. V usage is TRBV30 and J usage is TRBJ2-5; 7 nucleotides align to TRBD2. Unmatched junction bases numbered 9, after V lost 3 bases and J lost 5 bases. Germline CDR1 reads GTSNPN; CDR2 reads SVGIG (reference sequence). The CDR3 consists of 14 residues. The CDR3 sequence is CAWSTRGGDETQYF. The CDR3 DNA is TGTGCCTGGAGCACACGGGGAGGGGATGAGACCCAGTACTTC.

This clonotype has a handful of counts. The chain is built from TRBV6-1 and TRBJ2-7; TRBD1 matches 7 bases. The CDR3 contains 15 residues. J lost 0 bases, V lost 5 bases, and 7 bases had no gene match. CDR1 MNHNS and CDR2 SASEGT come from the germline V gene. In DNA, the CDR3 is TGTGCCAGCAGTATGGACAGGAGTAGCTCCTACGAGCAGTACTTC. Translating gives CASSMDRSSSYEQYF.